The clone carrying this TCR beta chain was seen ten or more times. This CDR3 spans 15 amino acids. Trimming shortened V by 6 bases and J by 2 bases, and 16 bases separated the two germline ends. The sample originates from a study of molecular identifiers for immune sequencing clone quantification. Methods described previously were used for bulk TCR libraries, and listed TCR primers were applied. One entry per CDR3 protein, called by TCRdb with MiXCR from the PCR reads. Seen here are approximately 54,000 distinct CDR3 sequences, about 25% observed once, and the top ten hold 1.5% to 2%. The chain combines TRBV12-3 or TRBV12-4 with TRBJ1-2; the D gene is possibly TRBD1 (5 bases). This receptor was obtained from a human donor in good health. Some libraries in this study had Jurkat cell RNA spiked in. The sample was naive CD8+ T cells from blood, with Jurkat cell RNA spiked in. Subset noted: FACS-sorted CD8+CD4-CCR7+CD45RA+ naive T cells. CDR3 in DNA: TGTGCCAGCAGCCGAGACGACAGTCTCAACTATGGCTACACCTTC. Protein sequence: CASSRDDSLNYGYTF.